This T cell receptor beta chain originates from a study of blood T cell repertoires in COVID-19. The overall study: There were acute and convalescent COVID-19 samples, and they came from the United States, Italy and Spain. The cDNA or gDNA used as material had been derived from T cells, B-cell-depleted T cells, or PBMCs.

Authors' analysis steps: Reference gene primer amplification gave nucleated cell count estimates. Libraries were prepared by immunoSEQ multiplex PCR; TCRdb keeps only in-frame clonotypes and omits some of them. V and J calls and clone size are those listed in that table; D and trimming were worked out from the DNA. The sample carries 150,000 or so clones, approximately 85% recorded once. Looked up from germline, CDR1 is MNHEY and CDR2 is SMNVEV (reference sequence). The CDR3 covers 14 residues. The germline V and J ends were trimmed by 5 bases and 4 bases, with 13 bases remaining between them. The sequenced material came from peripheral blood. The chain employs TRBV27 and TRBJ2-3; tentatively, D is TRBD1 (6 bases). This receptor was identified in a man aged 55 to 70 with COVID-19, enrolled during active disease. This CDR3 reads CASSQGTGPDTQYF. The DNA of the CDR3 is TGTGCCAGCAGTCAAGGAACAGGGCCAGATACGCAGTATTTT.